The clone carrying this T cell receptor beta chain has only a few counts. Its cognate antigen is unknown. The data are from a study of blood T cells in healthy people across ages. The authors drew roughly 9.8 milliliters of peripheral blood from each donor. The use of a sample-barcoded 5' primer and a J-beta primer mix characterized a second PCR of roughly 6 to 11 cycles. All samples gave at least 2.5 million CDR3-containing paired-end reads. MiXCR was run by TCRdb on the 5' RACE reads, yielding one entry per CDR3 protein. The repertoire holds 1.8 million or so distinct CDR3 sequences, with around 42% as singletons. V gave up 2 bases and J gave up 10 bases, with 8 bases separating them. The CDR3 sequence is 11 residues long. Germline V CDR1 and CDR2: SGHVS, FQNEAQ. Notes on the study in general: Any conclusive comparison of naive versus antigen-experienced cells was prevented by using unsorted PBMCs.

The chain links TRBV7-8 to TRBJ2-5; D ambiguous. The clonotype was recovered from a human donor in good health. The specimen sequenced was blood. CDR3 coding DNA: TGTGCCAGCAGCTTATTGAGTGACCAGTACTTC. This gives the protein CASSLLSDQYF.